What follows describes a single T cell receptor (beta chain). Its matching antigen is unknown. Some clones are missing from TCRdb's copy, which holds only in-frame ones; the method was immunoSEQ multiplex PCR. Among fewer than 1 million clones listed, about 96% were seen once. Germline CDR1 and CDR2: MNHEY and SMNVEV (reference sequence). This CDR3 comprises 15 residues. V gave up 3 bases and J gave up 8 bases; unmatched junction bases: 8. The data were obtained in a study of shared clonotypes between healthy human individuals. Looking at the study overall: Researchers drew samples from a couple of women and three men aged 18 to 49. Study results and caveats: Generation of non-shared clonotypes was less probable than generation of clonotypes shared by all four donors. Few donors restricted represented genetic and exposure-history diversity.

Only CD45RO-negative cells positively selected for CCR7 counted as naive CD8 cells, so terminally differentiated effector memory CD45RA+ cells were excluded. The receptor was isolated from a young man in good health. The chain joins TRBV27 to TRBJ1-2; TRBD1 matches 11 bases. The sample comprised naive CD8+ T cells sorted from blood. CDR3 in amino acids: CASSFGQGASVGYTF. The CDR3, as DNA: TGTGCCAGCAGTTTTGGACAGGGGGCAAGTGTGGGCTACACCTTC.